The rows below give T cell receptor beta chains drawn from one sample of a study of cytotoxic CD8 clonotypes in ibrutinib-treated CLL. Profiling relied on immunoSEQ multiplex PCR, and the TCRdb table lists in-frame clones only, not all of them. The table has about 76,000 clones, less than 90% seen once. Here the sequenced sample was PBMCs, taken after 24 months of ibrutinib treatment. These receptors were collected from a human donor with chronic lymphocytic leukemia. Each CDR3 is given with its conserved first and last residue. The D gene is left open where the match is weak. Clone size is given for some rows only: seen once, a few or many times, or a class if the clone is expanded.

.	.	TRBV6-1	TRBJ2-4	TGTGCCAGCTTTTGGTTAGCCAAAAACATTCAGTACTTC	CASFWLAKNIQYF
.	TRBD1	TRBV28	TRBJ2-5	TGTGCCAGCAGGCCAGTCACAGGGGGCGAGACCCAGTACTTC	CASRPVTGGETQYF
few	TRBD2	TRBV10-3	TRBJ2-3	TGTGCCATCAGTGGTCTAGCGGGAAGCACAGATACGCAGTATTTT	CAISGLAGSTDTQYF
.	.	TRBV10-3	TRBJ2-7	TGTGCCAGCAAAGTACAGGGTTCCTACGAGCAGTACTTC	CASKVQGSYEQYF
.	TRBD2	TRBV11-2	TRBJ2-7	TGTGCCAGCAGTCCCGGGACTAGCGGGGTGGCCTCCTACGAGCAGTACTTC	CASSPGTSGVASYEQYF
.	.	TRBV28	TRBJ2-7	TGTGCCAGCAGGCCCGACAGCTACGAGCAGTACTTC	CASRPDSYEQYF
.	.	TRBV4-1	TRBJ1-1	TGCGCCAGCAGCCAACCCGCCAGGTGGGGGAACACTAAAGCTTTCTTT	CASSQPARWGNTKAFF
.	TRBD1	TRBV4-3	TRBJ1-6	TGCGCCAGCAGCCTGCAGGGGGCTTCACCCCTCCACTTT	CASSLQGASPLHF
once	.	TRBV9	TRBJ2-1	TGTGCCAGCAGCGTAGGGGCTAGAGCCTACAATGAGCAGTTCTTC	CASSVGARAYNEQFF
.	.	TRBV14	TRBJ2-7	TGTGCCAGCAGCCCCTTCGGACCTTCCTACGAGCAGTACTTC	CASSPFGPSYEQYF
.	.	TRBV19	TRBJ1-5	TGTGCCAGTAGTACCCTACAGGGAAGCAATCAGCCCCAGCATTTT	CASSTLQGSNQPQHF
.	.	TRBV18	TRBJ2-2	TGTGCCAGCTCACCCGGTTCCAGAATGAACACCGGGGAGCTGTTTTTT	CASSPGSRMNTGELFF
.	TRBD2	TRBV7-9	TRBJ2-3	TGTGCCAGCAGCTTCTTAGCGGGACTCACAGATACGCAGTATTTT	CASSFLAGLTDTQYF
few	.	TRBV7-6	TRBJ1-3	TGTGCCAGCAGCTTAGTAGGGAACTCTGGAAACACCATATATTTT	CASSLVGNSGNTIYF
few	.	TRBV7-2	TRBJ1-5	TGTGCCAGCAGCTTCTCCGAAAATCAGCCCCAGCATTTT	CASSFSENQPQHF
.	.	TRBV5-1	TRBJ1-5	TGCGCCAGCAGCTTGGCCGTCAATCAGCCCCAGCATTTT	CASSLAVNQPQHF
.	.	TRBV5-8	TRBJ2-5	TGTGCCAGCAGCCGGGCCCAAGAGACCCAGTACTTC	CASSRAQETQYF
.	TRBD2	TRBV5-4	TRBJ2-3	TGTGCCAGCAGCTTGTCCAGCGGGGGCCCCACAGATACGCAGTATTTT	CASSLSSGGPTDTQYF
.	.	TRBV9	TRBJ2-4	TGTGCCAGCAGCGTTGGGGGTTTAAACATTCAGTACTTC	CASSVGGLNIQYF
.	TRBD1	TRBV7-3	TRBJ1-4	TGTGCCAGCAGCCTCGACAGGGTATGGCGGTGTGAAAAACTGTTTTTT	CASSLDRVWRCEKLFF
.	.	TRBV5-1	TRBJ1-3	TGCGCCAGCAGCTTAGGAGGGGTTGGAAACACCATATATTTT	CASSLGGVGNTIYF
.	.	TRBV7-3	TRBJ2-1	TGTGCCAGCAGCCCTGATGGACTAAGCTACAATGAGCAGTTCTTC	CASSPDGLSYNEQFF
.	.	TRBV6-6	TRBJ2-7	TGTGCCAGCAGTTCCCGGGGAGAGCAGTACTTC	CASSSRGEQYF
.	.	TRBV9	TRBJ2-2	TGTGCCAGCAGCCCCAACCCCCTCGGGGGACTGTCCAACACCGGGGAGCTGTTTTTT	CASSPNPLGGLSNTGELFF
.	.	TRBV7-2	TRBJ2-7	TGTGCCAGCAGCTTGAGTTCCCACGAGCAGTACTTC	CASSLSSHEQYF
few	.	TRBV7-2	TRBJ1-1	TGTGCCAGCAGCTTAGGGACAACGGGCACTGAAGCTTTCTTT	CASSLGTTGTEAFF
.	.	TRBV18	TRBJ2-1	TGTGCCAGCTCACCACCTACTCCGGGTGAGCAGTTCTTC	CASSPPTPGEQFF